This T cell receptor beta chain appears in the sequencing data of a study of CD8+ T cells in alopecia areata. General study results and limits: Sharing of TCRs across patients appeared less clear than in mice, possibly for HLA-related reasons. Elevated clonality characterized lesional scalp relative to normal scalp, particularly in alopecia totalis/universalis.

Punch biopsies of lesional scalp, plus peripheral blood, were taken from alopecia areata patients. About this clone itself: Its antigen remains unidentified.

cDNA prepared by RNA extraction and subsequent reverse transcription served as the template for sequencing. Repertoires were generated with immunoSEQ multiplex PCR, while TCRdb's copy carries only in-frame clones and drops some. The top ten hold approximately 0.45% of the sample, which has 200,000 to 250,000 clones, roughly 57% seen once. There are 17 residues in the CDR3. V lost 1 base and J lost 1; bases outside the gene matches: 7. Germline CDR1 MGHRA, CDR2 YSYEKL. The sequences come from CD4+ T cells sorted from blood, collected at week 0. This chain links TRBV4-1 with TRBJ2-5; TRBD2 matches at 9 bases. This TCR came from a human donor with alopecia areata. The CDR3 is CASSQGRGRASQETQYF. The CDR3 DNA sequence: TGCGCCAGCAGCCAAGGGCGCGGGAGGGCCTCCCAAGAGACCCAGTACTTC.